The T cell receptor beta chain described here comes from a study of CD8 T cells in ankylosing spondylitis. Whole-study findings and limits: Apparently characteristic of ankylosing spondylitis blood was a TCR beta motif (roughly eight highly homologous variants). Relatively rare in peripheral blood, disease-linked clones were also CD8+. Significant enrichment of disease-linked clones was reported in matched ankylosing spondylitis synovial fluid. Previously reported in reactive arthritis synovial fluid and blood were some of the motif variants.

In making TCR beta libraries, quantitative 5'-RACE with molecular barcodes was used. TCRdb used MiXCR to reprocess the 5' RACE reads, holding one entry per CDR3 protein. The sample includes roughly 700,000 distinct CDR3 sequences, around 20% of them seen just once. CDR3 length: 16 amino acids. J was trimmed by 7 bases and V by 4 bases; bases with no gene match: 12. Germline V gene data show CDR1 as SGHRS and CDR2 as YFSETQ. Concerning this clonotype itself: Its antigen is still unknown.

Sequencing was performed on blood, either unsorted or a sorted T cell fraction (not recorded which). This receptor was taken from a male donor with ankylosing spondylitis. This chain joins TRBV5-1 and TRBJ2-1; TRBD2 aligns across 9 bases. The CDR3 loop is CASSLRLAERVNEQFF. The CDR3 DNA is TGCGCCAGCAGCCTAAGACTAGCGGAAAGGGTGAATGAGCAGTTCTTC.